This entry is about one T cell receptor beta chain. What it recognizes is unknown. TCRdb reprocessed the reads with MiXCR, giving one entry per CDR3 protein. The table has a few hundred thousand distinct CDR3 sequences, 40% seen once; the top ten hold 48%. This entry belongs to a study of T cell repertoires in cytomegalovirus infection. This specimen was cultured PBMCs, taken from culture after CMV antigen stimulation. The source of this sequence is a human donor in good health (CMV status not recorded). Some clones in this sample may be carry-over from other donors' samples.

The CDR3 loop reads CASSARRGSYNEQFF. The CDR3, as DNA: TGTGCCAGCAGTGCCAGGAGGGGGTCCTACAATGAGCAGTTCTTC. J is TRBJ2-1 and V is TRBV6-6; D might be TRBD1 or TRBD2, each matching 6 bases. The V gene's germline CDR1 is MNHNY and CDR2 SVGAGI (reference sequence). Trimming cost V 5 bases and J 1 base, with 12 bases left between them. This CDR3 contains 15 residues.